This T cell receptor beta chain stems from a study of vaccination and CD4 T cells after COVID-19. Cultured CD4+ T cell DNA underwent sequencing with the Oncomine TCR Beta short-read assay. MiXCR, run by TCRdb on the PCR reads, gives a single entry per CDR3 protein. The sample lists more than 10,000 distinct CDR3 sequences, 25% to 35% seen once, with roughly 14% in the top ten. To note about this clonotype: The antigen is undetermined.

V gave up 5 bases and J gave up 3 bases, with 5 bases separating them. The CDR3 is made up of 11 amino acids. Treatment meaning: approximately 10-day PBMC culture with coronavirus spike peptide pools or control peptides (ViraFEST assay). TCRs were sequenced by ViraFEST after antigen-specific T cells had been expanded with peptide pools. The sequence came from a human donor who had recovered from COVID-19. The rearrangement uses TRBV12-3 or TRBV12-4 and TRBJ2-7; possible D gene TRBD2, 5 bases. The sequencing used CD4+ T cells from blood, cultured in vitro, collected after SARS-CoV-2 vaccination. Here the CDR3 DNA reads TGTGCCAGCAGTCGGGACTACGAGCAGTACTTC. It translates to CASSRDYEQYF.